The clone carrying this T cell receptor beta chain was counted ten times or more. The CDR3 covers 13 residues. J was trimmed by 7 bases and V by 2 bases; bases with no gene match: 3. Germline assignment: CDR1 MNHNS and CDR2 SASEGT. The data originate from a study of Graves' ophthalmopathy and Graves' hyperthyroidism. Amplified TCR beta CDR3 regions were obtained using RNA transcripts as template. HTBI primers were used in a first-round RT-PCR, which preceded a second-round multiplex PCR. A single record per CDR3 protein comes from TCRdb applying MiXCR to the multiplex PCR reads. This table has a few hundred thousand distinct CDR3 sequences, approximately 35% appearing once.

The sequenced sample consisted of peripheral blood or thyroid tissue (not recorded which). V and J are TRBV6-1 and TRBJ1-2, with 8 bases matching TRBD1. This clonotype was obtained from an adult man with Graves' hyperthyroidism. CDR3 in amino acids: CASSEQGAGGYTF. The CDR3 DNA is TGTGCCAGCAGTGAACAGGGGGCAGGTGGCTACACCTTC.